The clone carrying this TCR beta chain came up a few times. Antigen specificity is unknown. The sample originates from a study of human T cells and chemical hapten exposure. About the study: Donors were sensitized with 2% DPC on the upper inner arm. Cases of alopecia areata, totalis or universalis occurred in a predominantly female patient group. Findings and limits, study-wide: Relative to control repertoires, expanded TCRs gave rise to significantly more large CDR3 similarity clusters.

V lost 4 bases, J lost 7 bases, and 16 bases lay in between. Per germline, CDR1 LNHDA and CDR2 SQIVND (reference sequence). The CDR3 has 15 residues. TCRdb recomputed calls from the RACE reads with MiXCR, one row per CDR3 protein. The sample lists fewer than 40,000 distinct CDR3 sequences; about 13% were seen once. As for time point: patch test 3, about 24 weeks after DPC sensitization. Treatment meaning: therapeutic diphenylcyclopropenone sensitization with weekly scalp DPC. Unfractionated whole blood yielded total RNA. The clonotype originates from a woman aged 40 to 50 with alopecia areata. Some clones in this sample may be carry-over from other donors' samples. The sequencing used whole blood, collected in connection with sensitization to the hapten diphenylcyclopropenone (DPC). The J gene is TRBJ2-2, the V gene TRBV19; TRBD1 or TRBD2 may be the D gene (6 bases each). The CDR3 region has the DNA TGTGCCAGTAGTACCGAAGGGGGGCTGAGCGGGGAGCTGTTTTTT. It translates to CASSTEGGLSGELFF.